The rows below give T cell receptor beta chains drawn from one sample of a study of blood T cell repertoires in COVID-19. Measured with immunoSEQ multiplex PCR; TCRdb has only the in-frame clones, and not every one. This sample has about 380,000 clones, with 88% found just once. The specimen was PBMCs or T cells enriched from blood (not recorded which). The receptors originated from a woman aged 18-29 years who had recovered from COVID-19. CDR3s include the opening cysteine and the closing phenylalanine or tryptophan. The D gene is left open where the match is weak. Clone sizes are given selectively: once, few, many, or a class where the clone is expanded.

v_gene	len	d_gene	j_gene	abundance	CDR3nt	CDR3aa
TRBV2	14	.	TRBJ2-3	.	TGTGCCAGCAGTGAACCTACCCGCACAGATACGCAGTATTTT	CASSEPTRTDTQYF
TRBV28	13	.	TRBJ1-4	.	TGTGCCAGCAGTTTCCGAATGGGCCAAAAACTGTTTTTT	CASSFRMGQKLFF
TRBV7-9	14	TRBD1	TRBJ1-2	.	TGTGCCAGCAGCTTAGCAGGGGGCCCAGGGGGCTACACCTTC	CASSLAGGPGGYTF
TRBV5-8	15	.	TRBJ2-7	.	TGTGCCAGCAGCTTGGGCAGATTAATCACCTACGAGCAGTACTTC	CASSLGRLITYEQYF
TRBV30	12	.	TRBJ1-1	once	TGTGCCTGGACCCACGGGAACACTGAAGCTTTCTTT	CAWTHGNTEAFF
TRBV19	14	.	TRBJ1-2	.	TGTGCCAGTTCAACTAAAGCCCCCCTCTATGGCTACACCTTC	CASSTKAPLYGYTF
TRBV6-1	14	.	TRBJ1-5	.	TGTGCCAGCAGTGAAGCGGGACATATCCAGCCCCAGCATTTT	CASSEAGHIQPQHF
TRBV2	17	TRBD1	TRBJ2-2	.	TGTGCCAGCAGTGAAGTCGCGGACAGGCTGAACACCGGGGAGCTGTTTTTT	CASSEVADRLNTGELFF
TRBV5-4	13	.	TRBJ1-2	.	TGTGCCAGCAGCTTGGACCAACTCTATGGCTACACCTTC	CASSLDQLYGYTF
TRBV28	12	.	TRBJ1-5	.	TGTGCCAGCCAGGGGATGGGTCAGCCCCAGCATTTT	CASQGMGQPQHF
TRBV27	14	.	TRBJ1-5	.	TGTGCCAGCAGTCTCACAACACAGAGTCAGCCCCAGCATTTT	CASSLTTQSQPQHF
TRBV30	13	.	TRBJ1-3	.	TGTGCCTGGAGTGTGGGGCCCGGAAACACCATATATTTT	CAWSVGPGNTIYF
TRBV30	13	.	TRBJ2-3	.	TGTGCCTGGAGTAAGGGGGTCTCAGATACGCAGTATTTT	CAWSKGVSDTQYF
TRBV19	13	.	TRBJ1-4	.	TGTGCCAGTAGTATAGTAGGGCAGGGGAAACTGTTTTTT	CASSIVGQGKLFF
TRBV5-4	14	TRBD1	TRBJ1-2	.	TGTGCCAGCAGCCTGAGGGACAGTAACTATGGCTACACCTTC	CASSLRDSNYGYTF
TRBV4-1	14	.	TRBJ1-4	.	TGCGCCAGCAGCCAAGAACGATGGGAGGAAAAACTGTTTTTT	CASSQERWEEKLFF
TRBV29-1	14	.	TRBJ2-7	.	TGCAGCGTCGGGGGAGGACATATCTCCTACGAGCAGTACTTC	CSVGGGHISYEQYF
TRBV25-1	12	.	TRBJ1-2	.	TGTGCCAGCAGTGACGGGGGGCTGGGCTACACCTTC	CASSDGGLGYTF
TRBV6-5	16	TRBD1	TRBJ1-2	once	TGTGCCAGCAGTTACTCATCAGGGGGGCTCTCTGGCGGCTACACCTTC	CASSYSSGGLSGGYTF
TRBV29-1	12	TRBD1	TRBJ1-1	.	TGCAGCGGTGGACAGGGAAGAACAGAAGCTTTCTTT	CSGGQGRTEAFF
TRBV30	17	TRBD1	TRBJ1-2	few	TGTGCCTGGAGTGACCCCCGTCCCAGGGGGCTTTTCTATGGCTACACCTTC	CAWSDPRPRGLFYGYTF
TRBV9	12	.	TRBJ2-5	.	TGTGCCAGCAGCCCCTCCCAAGAGACCCAGTACTTC	CASSPSQETQYF
TRBV11-2	18	TRBD2	TRBJ2-3	.	TGTGCCAGCAGCTTATTTCTAGCGGGGGGCACTAGCACAGATACGCAGTATTTT	CASSLFLAGGTSTDTQYF
TRBV15	16	TRBD1	TRBJ1-4	.	TGTGCCACCAGCCGATTTTCCGGGACAGGGGACGAAAAACTGTTTTTT	CATSRFSGTGDEKLFF
TRBV6-5	15	.	TRBJ1-5	.	TGTGCCAGCAGGGTAGACAGCGATAGCAATCAGCCCCAGCATTTT	CASRVDSDSNQPQHF
TRBV7-6	17	TRBD2	TRBJ2-7	.	TGTGCCAGCAGCTTAGCGTGGGCTAGCGGGGGGTACTACGAGCAGTACTTC	CASSLAWASGGYYEQYF
TRBV2	12	TRBD1	TRBJ1-2	.	TGTGCCAGCAGTGACAGGGGGTCGGGTGTCACCTTC	CASSDRGSGVTF
TRBV18	14	TRBD1	TRBJ1-6	.	TGTGCCAGCTCACCGGGACAGGCTAATTCACCCCTCCACTTT	CASSPGQANSPLHF
TRBV28	14	.	TRBJ1-1	.	TGTGCCAGCAGTTCACACAACATGAACACTGAAGCTTTCTTT	CASSSHNMNTEAFF
TRBV2	13	TRBD2	TRBJ2-3	.	TGTGCCTGGGGGGGGATGGGCACAGATACGCAGTATTTT	CAWGGMGTDTQYF
TRBV3-1/TRBV3-2	15	TRBD2	TRBJ2-5	.	TGTGCCAGCAGCCCCCTGGCGGGGGGGAGAGAGACCCAGTACTTC	CASSPLAGGRETQYF
TRBV6-2/TRBV6-3	19	.	TRBJ2-1	.	TGTGCCAGCAGTACACCCCGTCTGAGGACTGCGAGCTCCTACAATGAGCAGTTCTTC	CASSTPRLRTASSYNEQFF
TRBV24-1	16	.	TRBJ2-2	.	TGTGCCACCAGTGGAACTTCGAGCCGGGAAACCGGGGAGCTGTTTTTT	CATSGTSSRETGELFF
TRBV18	13	.	TRBJ2-7	.	TGTGCCAGCTCACGGGCCAGGGGGGACGAGCAGTACTTC	CASSRARGDEQYF
TRBV6-5	15	.	TRBJ1-5	.	TGTGCCAGCAGTTACTCGGTGCCTGCGAATCAGCCCCAGCATTTT	CASSYSVPANQPQHF
TRBV10-3	14	.	TRBJ1-1	.	TGTGCCATCGGGGGAGCGGGAAAGGACACTGAAGCTTTCTTT	CAIGGAGKDTEAFF
TRBV7-2	18	TRBD1	TRBJ2-2	.	TGTGCCAGCAGCCCGCGGAGCGGACAGGGGGCATATACCGGGGAGCTGTTTTTT	CASSPRSGQGAYTGELFF
TRBV6-2/TRBV6-3	16	TRBD1	TRBJ2-4	once	TGTGCCAGCAGTCCCCACTCCGGGACAGGCAAAAACATTCAGTACTTC	CASSPHSGTGKNIQYF
TRBV5-1	14	.	TRBJ2-1	.	TGCGCCAGCAGCTTCGACAGGATGGGCAATGAGCAGTTCTTC	CASSFDRMGNEQFF